This T cell receptor (beta chain) was observed in a study of T cell repertoires in cytomegalovirus infection (dated by TCRdb to the late 2010s). Study-level background: Alongside well-studied HLA-B-restricted epitopes, the peptide stimulations were aimed at recently identified HLA-C-restricted CMV epitopes, whose presentation resists viral immunomodulation. Because public TCR beta signatures pointed to carriage of CMV infection together with the matching HLA type, the HLA type of each donor mattered for the analysis.

Its CDR3 holds 17 amino acids, cysteine through phenylalanine. The CDR3 DNA has 51 bases and is translated from base 1. The trim is 0 bases for V and 7 bases for J, with a gap of 16 bases between the germline ends. CDR1 ENHRY and CDR2 SYGVKD were looked up in the germline V gene. According to the study, the label for this sample's treatment or condition signals: in vitro stimulation with specific CMV peptide epitopes to enrich CMV-specific T cells. The paper as a whole reports these results and caveats: In both this cohort and an independent cohort of some 350 donors, the cumulative frequency of public TCR beta family members distinguished carriers of CMV infection plus the relevant HLA type. The ex vivo response was dominated by HLA-C-restricted CMV-specific TCR beta clonotypes, which also provided the single most frequent clonotype in two of eight donors.

Details on this clonotype: This receptor's antigen is unknown. Base-call qualities are not available, and no considerably larger clone is one nucleotide away.

For sequencing, an Illumina HiSeq 1500 was employed. TCRdb reworked the public reads: Q25 trimming with fastp, MiXCR clone assembly, productive beta chains retained. Each CDR3 protein gets just one entry, which takes the most common genes and DNA from the rows behind it. Recorded for this sample are about 920,000 distinct CDR3 sequences; about 33% of them occurred a single time. The ten largest clones represent roughly 13% of the sample. The TCR originated in a human donor in good health (CMV status not recorded). Some clones in this sample may be carry-over from other donors' samples. Rearrangement joined TRBV10-3 to TRBJ1-6; too little of a D gene remains to name it. The material was cultured CD8+ T cells from PBMCs, obtained from culture after CMV antigen stimulation. The DNA is TGTGCCATCAGTGAGTCTCTAGTCCCCGCAGGAAATTCACCCCTCCACTTT. It is translated as CAISESLVPAGNSPLHF.